Below are 28 T cell receptor beta chains sequenced from a single sample in a study of human T cells and chemical hapten exposure. From whole blood left unfractionated, total RNA was extracted. Within the library, unique molecular identifiers were attached to each individual cDNA molecule. Each CDR3 protein is one row after TCRdb ran MiXCR on the reads. Of fewer than 150,000 distinct CDR3 sequences listed, approximately 9.3% are singletons. Sequenced: whole blood. The receptors here all came from a human donor in good health. Some clones in this sample may be carry-over from other donors' samples.

The V and J genes are TRBV6-2 or TRBV6-3 and TRBJ2-5; TRBD1 aligns across 7 bases. J gave up 7 bases and V 6 bases, and 11 bases lay outside the gene matches. Per germline, CDR1 MNHEY and CDR2 SVGEGT. The length of the CDR3 is 14 residues. The CDR3: CASSPSGQEGTQYF. The CDR3 DNA follows: TGTGCCAGCAGCCCAAGCGGACAGGAAGGGACCCAGTACTTC.

This clonotype was detected only a few times. The V and J genes are TRBV7-8 and TRBJ2-7, with D possibly TRBD2 on 5 matching bases. The germline V gene has CDR1 SGHVS and CDR2 FQNEAQ. The CDR3 runs to 14 residues. Between the trimmed V and J ends, which lost 1 base and 5 bases, there was a span of 12 bases. The CDR3 region is CASSLGGRGNEQYF. The CDR3 nucleotides read TGTGCCAGCAGCTTAGGAGGGAGAGGGAACGAGCAGTACTTC. The full variable domain, rest sourced from reference TRBV7-8 and TRBJ2-7, is GAGVSQSPRYKVAKRGQDVALRCDPISGHVSLFWYQQALGQGPEFLTYFQNEAQLDKSGLPSDRFFAERPEGSVSTLKIQRTQQEDSAVYLCASSLGGRGNEQYFGPGTRLTVT.

A few counts support this clonotype. This chain uses TRBV14 with TRBJ2-2; 8 bases match TRBD2. V dropped 5 bases and J dropped 0; count of bases not matched to a gene: 11. Germline CDR1 SGHDN, CDR2 FVKESK. This CDR3 is 18 amino acids long. In DNA, the CDR3 is TGTGCCAGCAGCATGGTGACTAGCGTATTTTCGAACACCGGGGAGCTGTTTTTT. Translation gives CASSMVTSVFSNTGELFF.

This clonotype came up a few times. The chain uses TRBV20-1 and TRBJ2-5; 7 nucleotides match TRBD2. This CDR3 has 18 residues. Germline V lookup: CDR1 DFQATT, CDR2 SNEGSKA (reference sequence). Losses at the gene ends were 4 bases for V and 1 base for J; bases not matched to a gene: 18. In DNA, the CDR3 is TGCAGTGCTATAACCCCGAATTGGAAGCGGGATCCCCAAGAGACCCAGTACTTC. Protein sequence: CSAITPNWKRDPQETQYF.

This clonotype was detected many times. This chain connects TRBV2 to TRBJ2-3; D is possibly TRBD1 (5 bases). Germline-derived CDR1 and CDR2 are SNHLY and FYNNEI. The CDR3 has 13 amino acids. V was clipped by 4 bases and J by 4 bases, with 9 bases between them. The CDR3 is CASSAQGPDTQYF. The CDR3 DNA is TGTGCCAGCAGTGCTCAGGGCCCAGATACGCAGTATTTT.

The rearrangement links TRBV5-8 to TRBJ1-2, with D perhaps matching TRBD1 (5 bases). The length of the CDR3 is 14 residues. Per germline, CDR1 SGHTS and CDR2 YDEGEE. Trimming shortened V by 6 bases and J by 6 bases, and 18 bases separated the two germline ends. CDR3 region: CASNPGTPVDGYTF. The DNA of the CDR3 is TGTGCCAGCAATCCCGGGACCCCCGTCGATGGCTACACCTTC. The full variable domain, in which reference TRBV5-8 and TRBJ1-2 provide the parts outside the CDR3, is EAGVTQSPTHLIKTRGQQATLRCSPISGHTSVYWYQQALGLGLQFLLWYDEGEERNRGNFPPRFSGRQFPNYSSELNVNALELEDSALYLCASNPGTPVDGYTFGSGTRLTVV.

This clonotype was seen only a few times. This chain uses TRBV5-5 with TRBJ1-5, with a tentative D call TRBD1 (5 bases). V dropped 5 bases and J dropped 2 bases, with 20 bases sitting between them. This CDR3 is built from 17 residues. Germline CDR1 is SGHKS and CDR2 is YYEKEE (reference sequence). The CDR3 loop is CASSPGASGDRNQPQHF. The CDR3 nucleotides read TGTGCCAGCAGTCCCGGGGCCTCCGGAGATCGCAATCAGCCCCAGCATTTT.

This clonotype was seen only a few times. One junction end disagrees with the germline gene, perhaps due to a read error. V usage is TRBV12-3 or TRBV12-4 and J usage is TRBJ2-3, with a possible D match to TRBD1 (6 bases). This CDR3 is 13 amino acids long. CDR3 sequence: CASSPPTGPSPQF. Here the CDR3 DNA reads TGTGCCAGCAGTCCACCGACAGGTCCAAGTCCACAATTT.

Ten or more counts support this clonotype. The chain recombines TRBV9 with TRBJ1-1; 7 bases are shared with TRBD1. Germline-derived CDR1 and CDR2 are SGDLS and YYNGEE. V lost 1 base and J lost 0; bases outside the gene matches: 9. The CDR3 has 17 amino acids. The CDR3 here is CASSVSEGTALNTEAFF. Here the CDR3 DNA reads TGTGCCAGCAGCGTAAGTGAGGGGACAGCTTTGAACACTGAAGCTTTCTTT. The whole variable domain, filled in from reference TRBV9 and TRBJ1-1, reads DSGVTQTPKHLITATGQRVTLRCSPRSGDLSVYWYQQSLDQGLQFLIQYYNGEERAKGNILERFSAQQFPDLHSELNLSSLELGDSALYFCASSVSEGTALNTEAFFGQGTRLTVV.

This clonotype was counted many times. V usage is TRBV27 and J usage is TRBJ1-1; no firm D call. CDR3 length equals 16 residues. The germline V gene has CDR1 MNHEY and CDR2 SMNVEV (reference sequence). V was shortened by 0 bases and J by 0 bases, with 11 bases between the two germline ends. The CDR3 here is CASSLSSVAVNTEAFF. The CDR3 nucleotides read TGTGCCAGCAGTTTATCTTCTGTTGCCGTGAACACTGAAGCTTTCTTT.

V and J are TRBV19 and TRBJ2-2, with 10 bases lining up with TRBD1. Germline V gene data show CDR1 as LNHDA and CDR2 as SQIVND (reference sequence). V lost 11 bases to trimming and J lost 2 bases; unmatched junction nucleotides: 11. CDR3 length: 16 amino acids. Here the CDR3 reads CASRETGGINTGELFF. The CDR3 DNA is TGTGCCTCTAGGGAGACAGGGGGCATTAACACCGGGGAGCTGTTTTTT.

The sample holds many counts of this clonotype. The V gene is TRBV7-3, the J gene TRBJ2-1; D gene ambiguous. This CDR3 region has 17 residues. Germline V CDR1 and CDR2: SGHTA, FQGTGA. Trimming removed 0 bases at V and 2 bases at J, with 14 bases between. The CDR3 DNA sequence: TGTGCCAGCAGCTTAACGCCGGTCCAGCCCCCCTACAATGAGCAGTTCTTC. Its translation: CASSLTPVQPPYNEQFF. Based on the CDR3 plus reference TRBV7-3 and TRBJ2-1, the full variable domain is GAGVSQTPSNKVTEKGKYVELRCDPISGHTALYWYRQSLGQGPEFLIYFQGTGAADDSGLPNDRFFAVRPEGSVSTLKIQRTERGDSAVYLCASSLTPVQPPYNEQFFGPGTRLTVL.

The chain is built from TRBV20-1 and TRBJ2-3; the match to TRBD1 covers 9 bases. The CDR3 sequence is 14 residues long. Germline V gene sequence: CDR1 DFQATT, CDR2 SNEGSKA (reference sequence). The V gene end was trimmed by 6 bases and the J gene end by 2 bases; junction bases not matched to a gene: 6. The CDR3 sequence: CSAHGQGSTDTQYF. The CDR3 bases are TGCAGTGCCCATGGACAGGGGTCCACAGATACGCAGTATTTT.

This clonotype has ten or more counts. This chain connects TRBV20-1 to TRBJ1-6; 9 bases align to TRBD1. This CDR3 has 20 amino acids. With V trimmed by 0 bases and J by 7 bases, 19 bases remained unmatched. The germline V gene has CDR1 DFQATT and CDR2 SNEGSKA (reference sequence). CDR3 sequence reads: CSARDTPGQGRFWANSPLHF. CDR3 coding DNA: TGCAGTGCTAGAGACACTCCTGGACAGGGGCGGTTTTGGGCAAATTCACCCCTCCACTTT.

The J gene is TRBJ1-5, the V gene TRBV2, with a tentative D call TRBD1 (6 bases). The CDR3 has 14 amino acids. Germline V CDR1 and CDR2: SNHLY, FYNNEI. Trimming took 1 base from V and 2 from J, leaving 6 bases between them. The CDR3 loop is CASSEEGGNQPQHF. CDR3 nucleotides: TGTGCCAGCAGTGAAGAGGGGGGCAATCAGCCCCAGCATTTT. Based on the CDR3 plus reference TRBV2 and TRBJ1-5, the full variable domain is EPEVTQTPSHQVTQMGQEVILRCVPISNHLYFYWYRQILGQKVEFLVSFYNNEISEKSEIFDDQFSVERPDGSNFTLKIRSTKLEDSAMYFCASSEEGGNQPQHFGDGTRLSIL.

This clonotype showed up just a few times. The gene calls are TRBV7-9 and TRBJ2-7; D assignment may be TRBD1 or TRBD2 (5 bases each). The CDR3 runs 15 residues. Trimming removed 5 bases from V and 0 bases from J, with 14 bases in between. Per germline, CDR1 SEHNR and CDR2 FQNEAQ (reference sequence). CDR3 sequence (DNA): TGTGCCAGCAGCCGAGGGGACGGGTACTCCTACGAGCAGTACTTC. This encodes CASSRGDGYSYEQYF.

CDR3 region: CASSPQAMNTEAFF. The CDR3 DNA follows: TGTGCCAGCAGCCCCCAGGCGATGAACACTGAAGCTTTCTTT. The chain links TRBV12-3 or TRBV12-4 to TRBJ1-1, with no clear D. Trimming cost V 6 bases and J 0 bases, with 11 bases left between them. There are 14 residues in the CDR3.

The chain employs TRBV28 and TRBJ2-2; tentative D call: TRBD1 (6 bases). There are 13 residues in the CDR3. Germline CDR1 MDHEN, CDR2 SYDVKM. Deletions cut 6 bases from V and 3 bases from J, with 8 bases between. CDR3 DNA: TGTGCCAGCAGCACAGGGCACACCGGGGAGCTGTTTTTT. Residues: CASSTGHTGELFF.

This clonotype was picked up many times. The chain carries TRBV5-1 and TRBJ1-4; perhaps TRBD1 as D (5 bases). In germline, CDR1 is SGHRS, CDR2 YFSETQ. The V gene lost 5 bases and the J gene lost 4 bases, with 12 bases spanning the gap. This CDR3 contains 14 residues. The CDR3 coding sequence is TGCGCCAGCAGTGGAGGGGCCCTTAATGAAAAACTGTTTTTT. Translated: CASSGGALNEKLFF.

In this sample, this clonotype turned up many times. This chain's CDR3 is CATDVGPEAFF. The CDR3 bases are TGTGCCACAGATGTGGGTCCCGAAGCTTTCTTT. This chain connects TRBV7-2 to TRBJ1-1; D remains ambiguous. Trimming removed 10 bases from V and 8 bases from J, with 14 bases in between. The CDR3 is made up of 11 amino acids. The germline CDR1 and CDR2 sequences are SGHTA and FQGNSA.

At least ten counts were recorded for this clonotype. The genes are TRBV4-3 and TRBJ2-2, with 9 nucleotides matching TRBD1. The V gene end was trimmed by 0 bases and the J gene end by 1 base; junction bases not matched to a gene: 3. The CDR3 has 17 residues. Germline V CDR1 and CDR2: LGHNA, YSLEER. The chain's CDR3 is CASSQDNRGQNTGELFF. In nucleotides, the CDR3 is TGCGCCAGCAGCCAAGATAACAGGGGGCAGAACACCGGGGAGCTGTTTTTT.

This clonotype was detected a few times. CDR3 amino acids: CASSPPSAGSNEKLFF. The DNA for the CDR3 is TGTGCCAGCTCACCGCCCTCTGCAGGTTCTAATGAAAAACTGTTTTTT. This chain links TRBV18 with TRBJ1-4; D not resolved. Germline CDR1 and CDR2: KGHSH and LQKENI. The CDR3 runs 16 residues. The V and J ends lost 3 bases and 3 bases respectively, with 14 bases between them.

This clonotype occurred many times. J is TRBJ2-7 and V is TRBV12-5; 10 positions agree with TRBD1. The CDR3 has 14 amino acids. Trimming at V came to 6 bases and at J to 7 bases, leaving 9 bases not matched to a gene. Germline CDR1 reads LGHNT; CDR2 reads FRNRAP. The DNA of the CDR3 is TGTGCTAGTGGCTCGATCGACAGGGGGCGAGAGCAGTACTTC. Its translation is CASGSIDRGREQYF.

This chain uses TRBV7-9 with TRBJ2-1; 8 positions match TRBD1. J gave up 7 bases and V 8 bases, and 10 bases lay outside the gene matches. CDR3 size: 14 residues. CDR1 is SEHNR and CDR2 is FQNEAQ in the germline V gene (reference sequence). The CDR3 loop is CASRTGTGNNEQFF. The CDR3 region has the DNA TGTGCCAGCCGTACCGGGACAGGTAATAATGAGCAGTTCTTC.

This clonotype has a count of ten or more. This sequence joins TRBV6-1 and TRBJ1-5; possibly TRBD1 for D (5 bases). This CDR3 spans 13 amino acids. Deletions cut 3 bases from V and 4 bases from J, with 7 bases between. Per the germline V gene, CDR1 is MNHNS and CDR2 is SASEGT. The CDR3 region is CASSETANQPQHF. The CDR3 region has the DNA TGTGCCAGCAGTGAGACAGCGAATCAGCCCCAGCATTTT.

This clonotype has only a few counts. The V and J genes are TRBV6-5 and TRBJ2-3; 10 bases are shared with TRBD1. Germline assignment: CDR1 MNHEY and CDR2 SVGAGI. The length of the CDR3 is 18 residues. V was pared by 0 bases and J by 3 bases, with 9 bases of the junction left unmatched. The CDR3 DNA reads as TGTGCCAGCAGTTACTCTTCCCTGACAGGGGGCCCTACAGATACGCAGTATTTT. This translates into CASSYSSLTGGPTDTQYF.

This clonotype occurred many times. The chain employs TRBV4-1 and TRBJ2-7, with D perhaps given as TRBD1 or TRBD2 (5 bases each). This CDR3 has 15 amino acids. CDR1 MGHRA and CDR2 YSYEKL come from the germline V gene. V shed 0 bases and J shed 1 base, with 10 bases lying between them. The CDR3 region has the DNA TGCGCCAGCAGCCAAGATCCGGGACGATCCTACGAGCAGTACTTC. It specifies CASSQDPGRSYEQYF.

This clonotype was counted between two and nine times. The V and J genes are TRBV29-1 and TRBJ2-7, with unresolved D. In germline, CDR1 is SQVTM, CDR2 ANQGSEA. The CDR3 extends over 13 amino acids. The germline V and J ends were trimmed by 4 bases and 6 bases, with 16 bases remaining between them. The CDR3 DNA is TGCAGCGTTGCTTCCCCTCGGGCCGGCGAGCAGTACTTC. This gives the protein CSVASPRAGEQYF.